The rows below give T cell receptor beta chains drawn from one sample of a study of T cell changes during pregnancy in multiple sclerosis. The assay was immunoSEQ multiplex PCR, and TCRdb's table has in-frame clones only and misses some. The top ten hold 0.85% to 0.95% of the sample, which has around 57,000 clones, about 87% seen once. The sequencing used peripheral blood, collected in the first trimester of pregnancy. These receptors were obtained from a female donor in good health, enrolled as a control in a pregnancy study. Both conserved end residues are part of each CDR3. The D gene is left open where the match is weak. Size is stated for part of the rows, as once, few or many counts, or as a class when the clone is expanded.

TRBV19	.	.	TRBJ1-4	TGTGCCAGTCGACCCGCCGGTCCGTCACCGGGGTCAACTAATGAAAAACTGTTTTTT	CASRPAGPSPGSTNEKLFF
TRBV4-3	.	.	TRBJ1-2	TGCGCCAGCAGCCAATCACAGGGAAGCTATGGCTACACCTTC	CASSQSQGSYGYTF
TRBV5-6	.	.	TRBJ2-7	TGTGCCAGCAGCTTGAGAAACAGGGCATTTGGGTACGAGCAGTACTTC	CASSLRNRAFGYEQYF
TRBV6-6	.	.	TRBJ2-1	TGTGCCAGCAGTGCGGGGAGAGACGATGAGCAGTTCTTC	CASSAGRDDEQFF
TRBV4-3	TRBD1	.	TRBJ1-1	TGCGCCAGCCGACAGGGTCTCGCGAACACTGAAGCTTTCTTT	CASRQGLANTEAFF
TRBV5-4	TRBD1	once	TRBJ2-5	TGTGCCAGTGCGGGTACAGGGGGCGGAGAGACCCAGTACTTC	CASAGTGGGETQYF
TRBV2	.	.	TRBJ1-1	TGTGCCAGCAATCCGACAGAGAACACTGAAGCTTTCTTT	CASNPTENTEAFF
TRBV5-1	TRBD1	.	TRBJ1-4	TGCGCCAGCAGCTTGACTGGCCAGGGGGCAAGGGATGAAAAACTGTTTTTT	CASSLTGQGARDEKLFF
TRBV11-2	.	.	TRBJ2-1	TGTGCCAGCAGCTTAGATGGCGGAAACCCCTCCTACAATGAGCAGTTCTTC	CASSLDGGNPSYNEQFF
TRBV30	TRBD1	once	TRBJ1-1	TGTGCCTGGGACAGGGCGAGCACTGAAGCTTTCTTT	CAWDRASTEAFF
TRBV7-9	.	.	TRBJ1-1	TGTGCCAGCAGCCCTAGACCCAAGATGAACACTGAAGCTTTCTTT	CASSPRPKMNTEAFF
TRBV9	.	.	TRBJ2-7	TGTGCCAGCAGCGTAGGGGCCAGCCGCCGCTCCTACGAGCAGTACTTC	CASSVGASRRSYEQYF
TRBV10-3	.	once	TRBJ1-1	TGTGCCATCAGTAACCACGTGGGGCGGGGGGACACTGAAGCTTTCTTT	CAISNHVGRGDTEAFF
TRBV19	.	.	TRBJ2-2	TGTGCCAGTAGTATTAGACAGGTGAACACCGGGGAGCTGTTTTTT	CASSIRQVNTGELFF